The text below deals with one TCR beta chain. Its antigen is as yet unknown. As to time point: pre-treatment sample, taken before nivolumab and TIL therapy. The sample belongs to a study of TIL therapy for anti-PD-1-resistant metastatic lung cancer. Background on the study: Tumors were harvested before any PD-1/PD-L1 blockade. Most patients had lung adenocarcinoma; four tumors were EGFR-mutant, two ALK-rearranged; half smoked currently or formerly. By whole-exome sequencing, median non-synonymous tumor mutation burden was less than 1.6 mutations per megabase. Study conclusions and caveats: This highly selected cohort may not generalize to typical lung cancer patients.

This was the immunoSEQ v3 assay. Profiled with immunoSEQ multiplex PCR; TCRdb holds only in-frame clones, not every one. The sample lists nearly 60,000 clones; over 70% were seen once. Trimming removed 5 bases from V and 1 base from J, with 18 bases in between. The CDR3 length is 16 residues. The germline gives CDR1 SGHKS, CDR2 YYEKEE (reference sequence). The chain combines TRBV5-5 with TRBJ1-1; tentative D call: TRBD1 (6 bases). Sequences were derived from blood, sampled at baseline. This clonotype originated in a person between 30 and 80 years old with non-small cell lung cancer. CDR3 sequence reads: CASSSVQGRGNTEAFF. The CDR3 bases are TGTGCCAGCAGTTCAGTTCAGGGGCGGGGGAACACTGAAGCTTTCTTT.